The text below deals with one T cell receptor beta chain. The record originates from a study of blood T cell repertoires in COVID-19. The data were produced by immunoSEQ multiplex PCR, yet TCRdb's version contains in-frame clones alone and is incomplete. The sample has approximately 190,000 clones; 80% are singletons. The clonotype originates from a man aged 55 to 70 with acute or convalescent COVID-19. Sequences were obtained from peripheral blood.

CDR3 region: CASSLIQGAEAFF. The CDR3 DNA is TGTGCCAGCAGCCTTATACAGGGGGCCGAAGCTTTCTTT. The chain combines TRBV2 with TRBJ1-1; 9 nucleotides agree with TRBD1. The V gene's germline CDR1 is SNHLY and CDR2 FYNNEI. The CDR3 runs to 13 residues. J was trimmed by 8 bases and V by 6 bases; bases with no gene match: 7.